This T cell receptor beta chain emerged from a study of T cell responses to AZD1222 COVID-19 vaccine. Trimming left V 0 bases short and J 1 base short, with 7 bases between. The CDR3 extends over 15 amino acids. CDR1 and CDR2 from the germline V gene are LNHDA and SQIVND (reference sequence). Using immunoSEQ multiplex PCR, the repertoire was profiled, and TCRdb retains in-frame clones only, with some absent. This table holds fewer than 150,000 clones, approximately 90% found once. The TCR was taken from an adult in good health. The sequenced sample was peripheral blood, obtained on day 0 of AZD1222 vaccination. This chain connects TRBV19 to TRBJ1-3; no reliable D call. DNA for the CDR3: TGTGCCAGTAGTATAGATCGGAAGTCTGGAAACACCATATATTTT. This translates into CASSIDRKSGNTIYF.